The rows below give T cell receptor beta chains drawn from one sample of a study of T cells in Graves' hyperthyroidism and ophthalmopathy. In TCRdb, the multiplex PCR reads were re-called with MiXCR into one record per CDR3 protein. The top ten hold 3.5% to 4% of the sample, which has approximately 630,000 distinct CDR3 sequences, roughly 16% seen once. Sequencing was carried out using blood. Source of these receptors: a woman aged 25 to 39 with Graves' hyperthyroidism. Both conserved end residues are part of each CDR3. D genes are given only for firm matches. Each size is how often the clone was seen (once, few, many) or a class if it is expanded.

cdr3_aa cdr3_nt cdr3_length v_call d_call clone_size j_call
CASSLEGRLDPIETQYF TGTGCCAGCAGTTTAGAAGGGCGGCTAGACCCCATAGAGACCCAGTACTTC 17 TRBV27 - many TRBJ2-5
CASSPLGQGAREQYF TGTGCCAGCTCACCGTTGGGACAGGGGGCTCGCGAGCAGTACTTC 15 TRBV18 TRBD1 many TRBJ2-7
CASMGKGRYHEQFF TGTGCCAGCATGGGGAAGGGGCGTTACCATGAGCAGTTCTTC 14 TRBV27 - many TRBJ2-1
CSAWRQASTDTQYF TGCAGTGCTTGGAGACAGGCGAGCACAGATACGCAGTATTTT 14 TRBV20-1 - many TRBJ2-3
CASEHLGQNSYEQYF TGTGCCAGCGAGCACCTGGGACAGAATTCCTACGAGCAGTACTTC 15 TRBV7-9 TRBD1 few TRBJ2-7
CASSQQYEQYF TGTGCCAGCAGCCAGCAGTACGAGCAGTACTTC 11 TRBV3-1 - many TRBJ2-7
CASSLPPGRGNTDAFF TGTGCCAGCAGCTTACCCCCCGGTAGGGGTAACACTGACGCTTTCTTT 16 TRBV11-3 - few TRBJ1-1
CARIPQQGFHYGYTF TGTGCCAGAATCCCCCAACAGGGGTTTCATTATGGCTACACCTTC 15 TRBV2 TRBD1 few TRBJ1-2
CASSFGSGDQPQHF TGTGCCAGCAGTTTCGGATCTGGGGATCAGCCCCAGCATTTT 14 TRBV27 - many TRBJ1-5
CASMGDAPGYTF TGTGCCAGCATGGGGGATGCGCCTGGCTACACCTTC 12 TRBV2 - many TRBJ1-2